The 3 T cell receptor delta chains below all came from one sample that was sequenced in a study of Vδ1+ human thymocytes. Overall study findings and caveats: Thymic TRG and TRD repertoires appeared highly polyclonal.

These receptors' targets are unknown. The template was reverse-transcribed extracted RNA. CDR3 amplicons came from multiplex PCR with pooled V-gene forward and constant-region reverse primers. TCRdb re-analyzed the multiplex PCR reads via CATT. This table holds about 50,000 delta-chain clones, over 12% found once. Sequenced material: Vdelta1+ gamma-delta thymocytes from the thymus. Documented subset: FACS-sorted CD3+ TCRalphabeta- TCRVdelta1+ TCRVdelta2- thymocytes. These TCRs come from a girl under two years old who had congenital heart surgery.

The chain has TRDV2 and TRDJ1, with a possible D match to TRDD3 (5 bases). Trimming removed 1 base at V and 2 bases at J, with 13 bases between. The CDR3 contains 15 residues. In germline, CDR1 is GEAIGNYY, CDR2 EKD. The CDR3 protein is CACDTTLGGTDKLIF. The CDR3 nucleotides are TGTGCCTGTGACACAACGCTGGGAGGTACCGATAAACTCATCTTT.

On this clone itself: Its ends do not fully match the called genes, so a read error is possible. The genes are TRDV1 and TRDJ1, with TRDD3 as a possible D gene (6 bases). The CDR3 loop spans 18 amino acids. The V gene's germline CDR1 is TSWWSYY and CDR2 QGS. CDR3 in DNA: TGTGCTCCTGGGGAAGTCAACCCTACTAGGGTCTTGTTCGATAAACTCATCTTT. This sequence encodes CAPGEVNPTRVLFDKLIF.

This clone was recorded a few times. The chain carries TRDV1 and TRDJ1; no definite D call. This CDR3 contains 16 residues. Germline CDR1 and CDR2: TSWWSYY and QGS. V was pared by 3 bases and J by 0 bases, with 14 bases between. CDR3 residues: CALGDPRVVYTDKLIF. CDR3 DNA sequence: TGTGCTCTTGGGGATCCTCGGGTCGTGTACACCGATAAACTCATCTTT.